Here is one T cell receptor (beta chain) with its context. Its antigen is undetermined. This sample was included in a study of blood T cells in healthy people across ages. This CDR3 has 14 amino acids. Germline CDR1 is MDHEN and CDR2 is SYDVKM. With 8 bases removed from V and 8 bases from J, the gap between germline ends came to 20 bases. A second PCR of roughly 7 to 11 cycles used a sample-barcoded 5' primer and a J-beta primer mix. Every cDNA molecule carried a tag from a template-switch adaptor bearing 12 random nucleotides. In TCRdb, the 5' RACE reads were re-called with MiXCR into one record per CDR3 protein. The sample lists around 620,000 distinct CDR3 sequences, approximately 25% occurring once. Study conclusions and caveats: Both higher diversity and more naive CD4+ cells marked long-lived donors when set against aged donors.

The V gene is TRBV28, the J gene TRBJ2-3; D unresolved. The TCR was taken from a woman aged 70 to 79 in good health. The sequencing sample was made of blood. CDR3 sequence: CASYSLLGVGTQYF. In DNA, the CDR3 is TGTGCCAGCTACAGTTTGTTAGGCGTGGGTACGCAGTATTTT.